This TCR beta chain was retrieved from a study of patients and donors after allogeneic stem cell transplantation. V lost 3 bases to trimming and J lost 8 bases; unmatched junction nucleotides: 3. The germline gives CDR1 MNHNY, CDR2 SVGAGI (reference sequence). This CDR3 contains 13 residues. TCRdb itself ran the RT-PCR reads through MiXCR, one entry per CDR3 protein. The table lists 160,000 or so distinct CDR3 sequences, nearly 25% of them singletons. This clonotype was found many times. The rearrangement joins TRBV6-6 to TRBJ1-4, with 7 bases that match TRBD1. Sequencing was performed on blood, either unsorted or a sorted T cell fraction (not recorded which). The TCR originated in a human donor who was either an allogeneic HSCT recipient or a stem cell or donor lymphocyte infusion donor (not recorded which). It is not recorded whose cells these are; they may come from a transplant donor. DNA of the CDR3: TGTGCCAGCAGTTATGACAGGGACGAAAAACTGTTTTTT. Translated, it gives CASSYDRDEKLFF.